Included here is one T cell receptor (beta chain) sequence, with context. The method was immunoSEQ multiplex PCR; TCRdb's version includes in-frame clones alone and lacks a portion of them. The sample consists of some 110,000 clones, just under 95% of them appearing once. V was trimmed by 5 bases and J by 2 bases, leaving 10 bases between them. In germline, CDR1 is SGHTA, CDR2 FQGTGA. The CDR3 is 13 amino acids. The data were obtained in a study of T cell changes during pregnancy in multiple sclerosis. The TCR sequence derives from a female donor with multiple sclerosis, enrolled in a pregnancy study. V and J are TRBV7-3 and TRBJ2-7; D possibly corresponds to TRBD1 (6 bases). The material was peripheral blood, obtained after pregnancy. The CDR3: CASSPTGPYEQYF. As DNA, the CDR3 is TGTGCCAGCAGCCCGACAGGACCCTACGAGCAGTACTTC.